A selection of T cell receptor beta chains follows, all from one sample in a study of blood T cell repertoires in COVID-19. Here immunoSEQ multiplex PCR was the method, and the copy in TCRdb shows in-frame clones only, minus some. Of roughly 170,000 clones in the sample, around 88% were seen once. Sequenced sample: PBMCs or T cells enriched from blood (not recorded which). These receptors were taken from a woman aged 50 to 60 in a cohort exposed to, infected with or recovered from COVID-19 (not recorded which). CDR3s include the opening cysteine and the closing phenylalanine or tryptophan. The order of the fields is D gene, CDR3 length, J gene, clone size, V gene, CDR3 protein, CDR3 DNA. A D gene is named only where the DNA matches it firmly. Size tells how often a clone was seen (once, few, many) or the class of an expanded clone, and some rows leave it out.

>-|18|TRBJ1-3|-|TRBV9
CASSPRGGDGYSGNTIYF
TGTGCCAGCAGCCCCCGAGGGGGGGACGGATACTCTGGAAACACCATATATTTT
>-|10|TRBJ2-1|-|TRBV27
CASSPLEQFF
TGTGCCAGCAGTCCCCTCGAGCAGTTCTTC
>-|14|TRBJ1-1|-|TRBV19
CASSIGPGNTEAFF
TGTGCCAGTAGTATAGGCCCGGGGAACACTGAAGCTTTCTTT
>TRBD1|14|TRBJ2-1|-|TRBV2
CASSDQGAWDEQFF
TGTGCCAGCAGTGACCAGGGGGCTTGGGATGAGCAGTTCTTC
>-|13|TRBJ2-5|-|TRBV12-3/TRBV12-4
CASSPARQETQYF
TGTGCCAGCAGCCCAGCGAGGCAAGAGACCCAGTACTTC
>-|14|TRBJ1-1|-|TRBV27
CASSFGQGFTEAFF
TGTGCCAGCAGTTTTGGTCAGGGGTTCACTGAAGCTTTCTTT
>-|14|TRBJ1-5|-|TRBV10-2
CASRDSYSNQPQHF
TGCGCCAGCAGGGACAGTTATAGCAATCAGCCCCAGCATTTT
>TRBD1|15|TRBJ2-7|-|TRBV7-2
CASSSGQGASYEQYF
TGTGCCAGCAGCTCCGGACAGGGGGCTTCGTACGAGCAGTACTTC
>TRBD1|14|TRBJ1-2|-|TRBV18
CASSPPAQGYGYTF
TGTGCCAGCTCACCACCGGCACAGGGGTATGGCTACACCTTC
>-|17|TRBJ2-2|-|TRBV21-1
CASNPVHIGSNTGELFF
TGTGCCAGCAACCCAGTCCATATCGGGTCGAACACCGGGGAGCTGTTTTTT
>-|15|TRBJ2-3|-|TRBV7-3
CASSSSQGYLDTQYF
TGTGCCAGCAGCTCGTCGCAGGGTTATCTCGATACGCAGTATTTT
>TRBD1|14|TRBJ1-5|once|TRBV18
CASSPTGNNQPQHF
TGTGCCAGCTCGCCGACAGGGAACAATCAGCCCCAGCATTTT
>TRBD1|15|TRBJ1-1|few|TRBV25-1
CASSEFRRGQPVAFF
TGTGCCAGCAGTGAATTCAGACGGGGACAGCCCGTGGCTTTCTTT
>-|14|TRBJ1-5|-|TRBV7-8
CASSPGQTDQPQHF
TGTGCCAGCAGCCCCGGTCAAACAGATCAGCCCCAGCATTTT
>-|13|TRBJ2-7|-|TRBV7-2
CASSSSAGFQQYF
TGTGCCAGCAGCTCCTCGGCGGGGTTTCAGCAGTACTTC
>-|15|TRBJ1-5|-|TRBV9
CASSSMAGGNQPQHF
TGTGCCAGCAGCTCCATGGCGGGAGGCAATCAGCCCCAGCATTTT
>-|14|TRBJ1-2|few|TRBV5-5
CASSLAGEDYGYTF
TGTGCCAGCAGCTTGGCAGGGGAAGACTATGGCTACACCTTC
>TRBD2|17|TRBJ2-7|-|TRBV4-1
CASSLTPQLAASYEQYF
TGCGCCAGCAGCCTCACACCCCAACTAGCGGCTTCCTACGAGCAGTACTTC
>-|13|TRBJ1-3|-|TRBV12-3/TRBV12-4
CASESGRGNTIYF
TGTGCCAGCGAGTCAGGGAGGGGAAACACCATATATTTT
>-|12|TRBJ1-1|-|TRBV6-2/TRBV6-3
CASSSVNTEAFF
TGTGCCAGCAGTTCCGTCAACACTGAAGCTTTCTTT
>-|12|TRBJ2-7|few|TRBV19
CASSIGAGEQYF
TGTGCCAGTAGTATCGGAGCCGGCGAGCAGTACTTC
>TRBD2|15|TRBJ2-7|few|TRBV18
CASSPPERGSGEQYF
TGTGCCAGCTCACCACCAGAGCGGGGGTCGGGGGAGCAGTACTTC
>-|14|TRBJ2-7|-|TRBV28
CASSGRSVRHEQYF
TGTGCCAGCAGTGGACGTAGCGTCAGGCACGAGCAGTACTTC
>TRBD2|15|TRBJ2-7|-|TRBV18
CASSPGLAGTYEQYF
TGTGCCAGCTCACCCGGACTAGCGGGAACCTACGAGCAGTACTTC
>TRBD2|14|TRBJ2-7|few|TRBV5-1
CASSSGTSGYEQYF
TGCGCCAGCAGCTCCGGGACTAGCGGATACGAGCAGTACTTC
>TRBD2|17|TRBJ2-2|-|TRBV6-2/TRBV6-3
CASSYLGPGGRTGELFF
TGTGCCAGCAGTTACTTGGGTCCGGGGGGGCGCACCGGGGAGCTGTTTTTT
>-|16|TRBJ1-2|-|TRBV2
CASSARGTTFNYGYTF
TGTGCCAGCAGTGCTCGCGGGACGACCTTTAACTATGGCTACACCTTC
>-|19|TRBJ2-1|-|TRBV12-5
CASGPRPLTAALSYNEQFF
TGTGCTAGTGGTCCCCGTCCTCTGACAGCCGCTCTCTCCTACAATGAGCAGTTCTTC
>-|16|TRBJ2-1|once|TRBV6-1
CASSGRSGLLFVEQFF
TGTGCCAGCAGTGGACGATCGGGACTCCTCTTTGTTGAGCAGTTCTTC